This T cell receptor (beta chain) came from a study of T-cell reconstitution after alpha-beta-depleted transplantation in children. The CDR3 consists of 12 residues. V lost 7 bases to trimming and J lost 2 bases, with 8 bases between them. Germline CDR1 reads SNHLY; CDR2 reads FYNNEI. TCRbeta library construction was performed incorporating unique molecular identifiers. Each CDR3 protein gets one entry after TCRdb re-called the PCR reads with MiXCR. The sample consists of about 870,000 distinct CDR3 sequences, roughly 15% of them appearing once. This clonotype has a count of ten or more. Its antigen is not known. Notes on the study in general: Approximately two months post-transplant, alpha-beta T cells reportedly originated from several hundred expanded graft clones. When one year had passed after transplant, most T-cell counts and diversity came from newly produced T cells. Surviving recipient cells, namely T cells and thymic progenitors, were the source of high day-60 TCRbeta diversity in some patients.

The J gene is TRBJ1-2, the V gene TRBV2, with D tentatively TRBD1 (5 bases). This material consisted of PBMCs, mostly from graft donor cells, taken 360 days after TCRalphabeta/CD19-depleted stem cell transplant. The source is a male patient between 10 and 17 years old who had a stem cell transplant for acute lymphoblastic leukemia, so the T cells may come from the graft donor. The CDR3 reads CASKGRNYGYTF. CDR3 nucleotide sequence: TGTGCCAGCAAGGGACGGAACTATGGCTACACCTTC.